This TCR beta chain appears in the sequencing data of a study of technical replicates of blood from several donors. The protocol was immunoSEQ multiplex PCR, while the TCRdb copy is restricted to in-frame clones and leaves out a portion. There are around 76,000 clones in the sample; roughly 98% occur only once, and 0.2% to 0.25% lies in the top ten. V was trimmed by 7 bases and J by 9 bases, leaving 19 bases between them. CDR1 is MNHEY and CDR2 is SVGAGI in the germline V gene. CDR3 length: 14 residues. The V and J genes are TRBV6-5 and TRBJ2-4; D perhaps matches TRBD1 (6 bases). The receptor comes from a human donor in good health. The sample consisted of T cells isolated from PBMCs. The CDR3: CASTPGVDSGIQYF. CDR3 DNA sequence: TGTGCCAGCACCCCAGGGGTCGATTCAGGCATTCAGTACTTC.